This T cell receptor (beta chain) was captured by sequencing in a study of T cells in Graves' hyperthyroidism and ophthalmopathy. Points from the study as a whole: The blood repertoire included most of the expanded thyroid clonotypes above 0.001.

Germline CDR1 and CDR2: MGHRA and YSYEKL. The length of the CDR3 is 14 residues. Unmatched junction bases numbered 5, after V lost 1 base and J lost 9 bases. Template material for amplifying TCR beta CDR3 regions consisted of RNA transcripts. The HTBI primer set was used in a first-round RT-PCR of the TCR CDR3. TCRdb recomputed calls from the multiplex PCR reads with MiXCR, one row per CDR3 protein. The sample lists about 290,000 distinct CDR3 sequences; about an eighth were seen once. This clonotype was observed a handful of times. What it recognizes is unknown. Source material: blood. This chain connects TRBV4-1 to TRBJ2-1; 8 nucleotides match TRBD2. The TCR sequence derives from a woman in her twenties or thirties with Graves' hyperthyroidism that later progressed to Graves' ophthalmopathy. CDR3 in amino acids: CASSQAGGRGEQFF. For the CDR3, the DNA is TGCGCCAGCAGCCAAGCGGGAGGGAGGGGTGAGCAGTTCTTC.